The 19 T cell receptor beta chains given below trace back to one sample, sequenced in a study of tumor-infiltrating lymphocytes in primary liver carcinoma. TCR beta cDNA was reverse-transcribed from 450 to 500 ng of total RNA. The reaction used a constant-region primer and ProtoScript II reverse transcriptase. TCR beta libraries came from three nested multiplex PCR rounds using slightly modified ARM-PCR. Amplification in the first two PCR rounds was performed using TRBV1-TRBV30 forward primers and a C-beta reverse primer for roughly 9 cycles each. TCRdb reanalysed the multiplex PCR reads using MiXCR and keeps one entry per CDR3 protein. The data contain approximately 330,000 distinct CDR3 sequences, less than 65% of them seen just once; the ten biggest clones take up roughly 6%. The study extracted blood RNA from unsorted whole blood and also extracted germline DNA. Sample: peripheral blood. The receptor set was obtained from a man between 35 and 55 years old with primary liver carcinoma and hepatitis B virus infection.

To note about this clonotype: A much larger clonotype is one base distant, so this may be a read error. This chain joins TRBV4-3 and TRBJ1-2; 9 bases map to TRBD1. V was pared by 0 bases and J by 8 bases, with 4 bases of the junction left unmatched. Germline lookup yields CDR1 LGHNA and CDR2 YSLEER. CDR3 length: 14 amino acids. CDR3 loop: CASSQEDRGIGYTF. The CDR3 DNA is TGCGCCAGCAGCCAAGAGGACAGGGGAATAGGCTACACCTTC.

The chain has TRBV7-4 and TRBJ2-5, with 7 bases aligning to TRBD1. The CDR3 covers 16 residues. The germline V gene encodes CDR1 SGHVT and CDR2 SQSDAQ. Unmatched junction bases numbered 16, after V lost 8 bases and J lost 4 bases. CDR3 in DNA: TGTGCCAGCGGCCGGGGCGGACAGGCCCTCCGAGAGACCCAGTACTTC. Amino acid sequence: CASGRGGQALRETQYF.

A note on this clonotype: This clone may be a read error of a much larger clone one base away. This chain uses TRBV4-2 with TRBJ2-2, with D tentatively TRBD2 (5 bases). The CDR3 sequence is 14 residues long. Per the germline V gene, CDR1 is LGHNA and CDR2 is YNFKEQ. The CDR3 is CASSQTLDPGELLF. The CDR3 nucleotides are TGTGCCAGCAGCCAGACCTTAGATCCCGGGGAGCTGCTTTTT.

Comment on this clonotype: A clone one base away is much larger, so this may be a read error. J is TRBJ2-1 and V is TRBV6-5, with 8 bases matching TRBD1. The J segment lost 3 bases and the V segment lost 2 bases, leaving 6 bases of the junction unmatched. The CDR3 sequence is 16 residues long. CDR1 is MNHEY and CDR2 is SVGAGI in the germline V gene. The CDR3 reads CASSYPTGQGYNEQFF. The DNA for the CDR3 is TGTGCCAGCAGTTACCCTACTGGACAGGGCTACAATGAGCAGTTCTTC.

The CDR3 loop reads CAGIPGPGSSYNEQFF. The CDR3 DNA reads as TGTGCCGGCATCCCGGGCCCGGGGAGCTCCTACAATGAGCAGTTCTTC. V and J are TRBV11-2 and TRBJ2-1, with D possibly TRBD2 on 5 matching bases. CDR3 length: 16 amino acids. CDR1 is SGHAT, CDR2 FQNNGV, per germline. Trimming cost V 11 bases and J 0 bases, with 20 bases left between them.

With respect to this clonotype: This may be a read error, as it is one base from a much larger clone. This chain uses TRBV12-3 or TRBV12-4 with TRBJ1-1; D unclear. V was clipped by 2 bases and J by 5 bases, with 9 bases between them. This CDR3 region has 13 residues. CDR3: CASSLIGWTEAFF. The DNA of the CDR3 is TGTGCCAGCAGTTTAATAGGGTGGACTGAAGCTTTCTTT.

CDR3 DNA sequence: TGTGCCAGCAGCTTCGACAGGGCAATGGCCACTGAAGCTTTCTTT. This encodes CASSFDRAMATEAFF. This chain links TRBV5-5 with TRBJ1-1; the match to TRBD1 covers 7 bases. The germline CDR1 and CDR2 sequences are SGHKS and YYEKEE (reference sequence). CDR3 length: 15 amino acids. The V gene end was trimmed by 2 bases and the J gene end by 4 bases; junction bases not matched to a gene: 8. Full variable domain (missing parts from reference TRBV5-5 and TRBJ1-1): DAGVTQSPTHLIKTRGQQVTLRCSPISGHKSVSWYQQVLGQGPQFIFQYYEKEERGRGNFPDRFSARQFPNYSSELNVNALLLGDSALYLCASSFDRAMATEAFFGQGTRLTVV.

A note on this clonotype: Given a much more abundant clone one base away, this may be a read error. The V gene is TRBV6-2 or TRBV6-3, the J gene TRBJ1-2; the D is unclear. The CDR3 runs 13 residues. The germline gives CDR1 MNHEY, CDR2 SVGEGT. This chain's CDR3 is CASSRTTNYDYTF. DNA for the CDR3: TGTGCCAGCAGTAGGACTACTAACTATGACTACACCTTC.

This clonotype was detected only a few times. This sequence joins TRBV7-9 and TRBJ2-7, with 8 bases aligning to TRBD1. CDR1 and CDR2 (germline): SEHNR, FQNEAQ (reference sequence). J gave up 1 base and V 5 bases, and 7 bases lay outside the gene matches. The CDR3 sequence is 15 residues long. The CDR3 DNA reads TGTGCCAGCAGCCAGGACAGGGCTATTTCCTACGAGCAGTACTTC. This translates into CASSQDRAISYEQYF.

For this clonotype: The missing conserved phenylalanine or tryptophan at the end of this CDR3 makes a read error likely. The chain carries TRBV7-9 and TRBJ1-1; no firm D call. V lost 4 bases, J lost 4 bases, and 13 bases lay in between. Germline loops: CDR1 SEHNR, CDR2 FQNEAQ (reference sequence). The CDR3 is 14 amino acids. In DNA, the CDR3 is TGTGCCAGCAGCTCAAGGGATTGGAGCACTGAAGCTTTCCTT. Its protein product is CASSSRDWSTEAFL.

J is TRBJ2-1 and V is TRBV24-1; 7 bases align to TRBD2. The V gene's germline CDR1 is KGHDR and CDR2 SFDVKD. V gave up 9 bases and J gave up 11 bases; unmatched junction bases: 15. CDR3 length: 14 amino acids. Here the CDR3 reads CATERDPPGIKQFF. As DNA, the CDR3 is TGTGCCACCGAGCGGGACCCCCCTGGTATAAAGCAGTTCTTC.

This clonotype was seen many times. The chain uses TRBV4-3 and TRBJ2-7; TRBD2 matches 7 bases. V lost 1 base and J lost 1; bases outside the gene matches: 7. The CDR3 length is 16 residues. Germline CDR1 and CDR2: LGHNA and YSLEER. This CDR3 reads CASSQGSSGLSYEQYF. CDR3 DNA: TGCGCCAGCAGCCAAGGGTCTAGCGGACTATCCTACGAGCAGTACTTC.

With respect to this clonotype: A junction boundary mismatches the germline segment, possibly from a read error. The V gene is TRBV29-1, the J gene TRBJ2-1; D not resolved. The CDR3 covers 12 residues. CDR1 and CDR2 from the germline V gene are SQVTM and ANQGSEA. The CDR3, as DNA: TGTAGATCGATTTCCCCAGACAATGAGCAGTTCTTC. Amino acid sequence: CRSISPDNEQFF.

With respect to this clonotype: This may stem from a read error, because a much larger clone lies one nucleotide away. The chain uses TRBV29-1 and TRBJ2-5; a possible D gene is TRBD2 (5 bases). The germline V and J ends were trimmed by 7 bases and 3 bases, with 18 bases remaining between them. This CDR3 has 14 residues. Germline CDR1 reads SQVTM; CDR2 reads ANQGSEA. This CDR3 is CSAQTAGPEETQYF. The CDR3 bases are TGCAGCGCTCAAACCGCGGGCCCAGAAGAGACCCAGTACTTC.

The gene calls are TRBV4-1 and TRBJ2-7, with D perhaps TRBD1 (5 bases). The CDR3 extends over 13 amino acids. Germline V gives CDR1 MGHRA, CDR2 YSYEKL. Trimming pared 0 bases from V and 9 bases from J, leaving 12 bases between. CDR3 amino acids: CASSQDRTCRQYF. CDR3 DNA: TGCGCCAGCAGCCAAGACCGGACATGCCGGCAGTACTTC.

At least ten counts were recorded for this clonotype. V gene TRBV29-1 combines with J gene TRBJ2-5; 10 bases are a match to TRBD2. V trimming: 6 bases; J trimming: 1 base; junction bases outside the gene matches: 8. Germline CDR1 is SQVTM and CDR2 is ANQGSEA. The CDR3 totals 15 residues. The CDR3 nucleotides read TGCAGCGTGAAGACTAGCGGGTTACTCCAAGAGACCCAGTACTTC. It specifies CSVKTSGLLQETQYF.

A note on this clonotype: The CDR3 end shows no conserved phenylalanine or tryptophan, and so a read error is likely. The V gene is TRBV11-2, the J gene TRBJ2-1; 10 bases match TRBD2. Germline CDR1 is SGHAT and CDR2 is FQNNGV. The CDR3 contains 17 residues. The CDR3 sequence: CVSSLNSPGLALLEQFS. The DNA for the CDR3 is TGTGTCAGCAGCTTAAATTCTCCGGGACTAGCGCTATTGGAGCAGTTCTCC.

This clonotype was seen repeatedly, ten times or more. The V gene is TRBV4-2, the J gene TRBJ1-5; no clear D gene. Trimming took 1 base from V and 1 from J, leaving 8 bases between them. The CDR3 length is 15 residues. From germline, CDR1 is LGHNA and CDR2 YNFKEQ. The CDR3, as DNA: TGTGCCAGCAGCCAAGGACTGGGAAGCAATCAGCCCCAGCATTTT. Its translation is CASSQGLGSNQPQHF.

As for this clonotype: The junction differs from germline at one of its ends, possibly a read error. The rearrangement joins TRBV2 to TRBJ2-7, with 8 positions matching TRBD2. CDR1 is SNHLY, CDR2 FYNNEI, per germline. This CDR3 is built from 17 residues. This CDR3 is CASSPLRAGGPSYEQYF. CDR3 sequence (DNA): TGTGCCAGCAGCCCCTTAAGGGCGGGAGGCCCCTCCTACGAGCAGTACTTT. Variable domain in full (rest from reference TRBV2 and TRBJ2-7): EPEVTQTPSHQVTQMGQEVILRCVPISNHLYFYWYRQILGQKVEFLVSFYNNEISEKSEIFDDQFSVERPDGSNFTLKIRSTKLEDSAMYFCASSPLRAGGPSYEQYFGPGTRLTVT.